Listed below are T cell receptor beta chains from one sample, sequenced in a study of blood T cell repertoires in COVID-19. Measured with immunoSEQ multiplex PCR; TCRdb has only the in-frame clones, and not every one. In the table there are 200,000 to 250,000 clones, roughly nine tenths of which are singletons. The specimen was peripheral blood. These receptors all come from a man between 60 and 75 years old with acute or convalescent COVID-19. Both conserved end residues are part of each CDR3. The D gene is left open where the match is weak. For some rows the clone size is stated as once, few or many, or as a class when expanded; others skip it.

d_gene	len	v_gene	j_gene	abundance	CDR3nt	CDR3aa
NA	15	TRBV11-3	TRBJ1-2	NA	TGTGCCAGCAGCTTAGCCCTGGATCAGGGTGGTGGCTACACCTTC	CASSLALDQGGGYTF
TRBD2	15	TRBV7-2	TRBJ2-5	few	TGTGCCAGCAGCCCATCAGGACTAGCGGGAGAGACCCAGTACTTC	CASSPSGLAGETQYF
TRBD1	14	TRBV30	TRBJ2-7	NA	TGTGCCTGGAGTGTACGGACAGGGCCCCAGGAGCAGTACTTC	CAWSVRTGPQEQYF
NA	13	TRBV29-1	TRBJ1-1	NA	TGCAGCGTTGACGAGAGTACGAACACTGAAGCTTTCTTT	CSVDESTNTEAFF
TRBD2	19	TRBV28	TRBJ2-1	NA	TGTGCCAGCAGTGTACAGGGGACTAGCGGGAGGGCCATTTTCAATGAGCAGTTCTTC	CASSVQGTSGRAIFNEQFF
NA	11	TRBV29-1	TRBJ1-1	NA	TGCAGCGTTGCAGGGGACACTGAAGCTTTCTTT	CSVAGDTEAFF
TRBD1	17	TRBV18	TRBJ2-3	NA	TGTGCCAGCTCACGTGGGTTGAGGGGGCGCGGTGATGATACGCAGTATTTT	CASSRGLRGRGDDTQYF
TRBD1	14	TRBV11-1	TRBJ2-5	NA	TGTGCCAGCAGCCTACAGGGGGGAAAAGAGACCCAGTACTTC	CASSLQGGKETQYF
NA	15	TRBV11-3	TRBJ1-1	NA	TGTGCCAGCAGCCCCCGGCAGGGGCGGGACACTGAAGCTTTCTTT	CASSPRQGRDTEAFF
NA	14	TRBV19	TRBJ1-5	NA	TGTGCCAGTAGTATGTGGAAGGAGGATCAGCCCCAGCATTTT	CASSMWKEDQPQHF
TRBD1	16	TRBV18	TRBJ2-7	once	TGTGCCAGCTCACAGAGACAGGGGAGAACCACCTACGAGCAGTACTTC	CASSQRQGRTTYEQYF
NA	15	TRBV18	TRBJ1-3	NA	TGTGCCAGCTCACCACGACGGGACTCTGGAAACACCATATATTTT	CASSPRRDSGNTIYF
NA	15	TRBV6-5	TRBJ1-3	NA	TGTGCCAGCAGTTACTCGAGAGAGACTGGAAACACCATATATTTT	CASSYSRETGNTIYF
NA	15	TRBV19	TRBJ2-5	NA	TGTGCCAGTAGTCTGCGTGGTAGCCCCCAGGAGACCCAGTACTTC	CASSLRGSPQETQYF
TRBD1	15	TRBV25-1	TRBJ1-1	NA	TGTGCCAGCAGTCCACCCGGGACAGGGGGCACTGAAGCTTTCTTT	CASSPPGTGGTEAFF
NA	18	TRBV6-2/TRBV6-3	TRBJ1-5	NA	TGTGCCAGCAGTTACATAGGGGTGGGTTTACTGCGCAATCAGCCCCAGCATTTT	CASSYIGVGLLRNQPQHF
NA	13	TRBV4-3	TRBJ2-1	once	TGCGCCAGCAGCCGATCTCTAGGGAGTGAGCAGTTCTTC	CASSRSLGSEQFF
NA	15	TRBV5-6	TRBJ2-2	NA	TGTGCCAGCAGCTTGGTTCCAGACATTACCGGGGAGCTGTTTTTT	CASSLVPDITGELFF
NA	14	TRBV30	TRBJ1-1	NA	TGTGCCTGGAGTGACGGGAGTCAGGGAACTGAAGCTTTCTTT	CAWSDGSQGTEAFF
TRBD1	10	TRBV28	TRBJ1-3	NA	TGTGCCAGCTTGAGGGACAGGGTGTATTTT	CASLRDRVYF
TRBD2	14	TRBV4-2	TRBJ2-1	NA	TGTGCCAGCATGGCTAGCGGGAGGGCCGGTGAGCAGTTCTTC	CASMASGRAGEQFF
NA	15	TRBV30	TRBJ1-2	NA	TGTGCCTGGAGTGTAAAGGCAGGGCAACCCATGGGCTACACCTTC	CAWSVKAGQPMGYTF
NA	15	TRBV7-2	TRBJ2-1	NA	TGTGCCAGCAGCTTAGTGGTCGCCGCGGGCGGTGAGCAGTTCTTC	CASSLVVAAGGEQFF
NA	12	TRBV6-5	TRBJ1-2	NA	TGTGCCAGCAACCCCGAGGTGCGCGGCTACACCTTC	CASNPEVRGYTF
NA	14	TRBV19	TRBJ1-4	NA	TGTGCCAGTAATCCGGACAGTACTAATGAAAAACTGTTTTTT	CASNPDSTNEKLFF
TRBD1	15	TRBV6-5	TRBJ1-1	NA	TGTGCCAGCAGTTACCAGGGACAGGGTGGAACTGAAGCTTTCTTT	CASSYQGQGGTEAFF
TRBD1	15	TRBV27	TRBJ1-5	NA	TGTGCCAGCAGTTTAGGAGCAGGGGGTCATCAGCCCCAGCATTTT	CASSLGAGGHQPQHF
TRBD2	18	TRBV6-6	TRBJ2-1	NA	TGTGCCAGCAGTCGGACTAGCGGGAGGGCCAGGATTTACAATGAGCAGTTCTTC	CASSRTSGRARIYNEQFF
NA	13	TRBV12-3/TRBV12-4	TRBJ2-3	NA	TGTGCCAGCAGTTTAGCGCTCAGGGATACGCAGTATTTT	CASSLALRDTQYF
NA	14	TRBV19	TRBJ1-2	NA	TGTGCCAGTAGTAGGGGACTGACGCGAGAAAGCTACACCTTC	CASSRGLTRESYTF
NA	12	TRBV18	TRBJ1-1	NA	TGTGCCAGCTCACCATCTGGGCTTGAAGCTTTCTTT	CASSPSGLEAFF
TRBD2	18	TRBV6-1	TRBJ2-3	NA	TGTGCCAGCAGTGAAGGCGAGACTAGCGGGAGGGCCCCAGATACGCAGTATTTT	CASSEGETSGRAPDTQYF
TRBD2	13	TRBV27	TRBJ2-7	NA	TGTGCCAGCCGGGCTAGCGGGCCCTACGAGCAGTACTTC	CASRASGPYEQYF
NA	15	TRBV7-3	TRBJ2-3	NA	TGTGCCAGCAGCTTATGGTACGGGAGCACAGATACGCAGTATTTT	CASSLWYGSTDTQYF
NA	13	TRBV28	TRBJ2-4	NA	TGTGCCAGCAGCCGACAGCTTCTGGACATTCAGTACTTC	CASSRQLLDIQYF